A single sample gave rise to the 19 T cell receptor beta chains below, sequenced in a study of CD8 T cells in Susac syndrome. Reverse transcription of 0.5 to 1 ug RNA used random hexamers. TCRdb re-derived calls from the immunoSEQ multiplex PCR reads in MiXCR, one entry per CDR3 protein. This table holds some 450,000 distinct CDR3 sequences, approximately 85% found once. The sequencing input was CD8+ T cells from PBMCs. The receptor source for this set is a human donor with multiple sclerosis.

This clonotype came up a few times. This chain uses TRBV6-5 with TRBJ2-1; 8 bases map to TRBD2. This CDR3 contains 16 residues. V shed 2 bases and J 4 bases; nucleotides not matched to a gene: 7. Per the germline V gene, CDR1 is MNHEY and CDR2 is SVGAGI. In DNA form, the CDR3 reads TGTGCCAGCAGTTACGTAGCGGGGAACCTTTACAATGAGCAGTTCTTC. Protein: CASSYVAGNLYNEQFF.

The genes are TRBV11-2 and TRBJ1-2; D gene uncertain. CDR3 length: 17 residues. Per germline, CDR1 SGHAT and CDR2 FQNNGV. V lost 5 bases and J lost 4, with 23 bases in between. CDR3 in amino acids: CASSQPGEARRSYGYTF. DNA for the CDR3: TGTGCCAGCAGCCAACCCGGGGAGGCGAGGCGGAGCTATGGCTACACCTTC.

This rearrangement joins TRBV29-1 to TRBJ1-2; the D is unclear. Germline CDR1 is SQVTM and CDR2 is ANQGSEA. The ends were cut back, 7 bases at V and 5 bases at J, with 26 bases in the middle. This CDR3 region has 16 residues. The CDR3 DNA follows: TGCAGCGCCGGGGATATAGGGTCAGCCAGAGGGTATGGCTACACCTTC. Translation gives CSAGDIGSARGYGYTF.

The chain employs TRBV29-1 and TRBJ2-1; no reliable D call. The CDR3 contains 10 residues. V was pared by 2 bases and J by 7 bases, with 3 bases between. CDR1 is SQVTM, CDR2 ANQGSEA, per germline. CDR3 DNA sequence: TGCAGCGTTGAATTGAATGAGCAGTTCTTC. Protein: CSVELNEQFF.

V usage is TRBV28 and J usage is TRBJ2-7, with D perhaps matching TRBD2 (5 bases). Germline V gene sequence: CDR1 MDHEN, CDR2 SYDVKM. Trimming stripped 4 bases from V and 4 bases from J, with 17 bases between. The CDR3 has 15 residues. Written as DNA, the CDR3 is TGTGCCAGCAGTTCCCCTCCCCAGCGGAGTTACGAGCAGTACTTC. Amino acid sequence: CASSSPPQRSYEQYF.

This clonotype was counted a few times. The chain combines TRBV5-1 with TRBJ2-7; TRBD1 matches 9 bases. Unmatched junction bases numbered 6, after V lost 7 bases and J lost 7 bases. CDR1 and CDR2 (germline): SGHRS, YFSETQ. The CDR3 is 12 amino acids. The chain's CDR3 is CASGTGGWEQYF. CDR3 sequence (DNA): TGCGCCAGCGGAACAGGGGGCTGGGAGCAGTACTTC.

The chain combines TRBV14 with TRBJ2-1; the D is unclear. Germline loops: CDR1 SGHDN, CDR2 FVKESK. Trimming took off 0 bases at V and 5 bases at J, with 8 bases between the two ends. CDR3 length equals 14 residues. The CDR3 sequence is CASSQEPRNNEQFF. DNA for the CDR3: TGTGCCAGCAGCCAAGAACCAAGGAACAATGAGCAGTTCTTC.

The chain is built from TRBV6-2 or TRBV6-3 and TRBJ1-1; 7 positions match TRBD1. J gave up 0 bases and V 0 bases, and 4 bases lay outside the gene matches. The germline V gene encodes CDR1 MNHEY and CDR2 SVGEGT. The CDR3 has 16 amino acids. The CDR3 sequence is CASSYSKGGLNTEAFF. CDR3 nucleotide sequence: TGTGCCAGCAGTTACTCGAAAGGGGGCCTGAACACTGAAGCTTTCTTT.

The chain combines TRBV23-1 with TRBJ2-1; 8 bases are a match to TRBD2. TRBV23-1 is labeled an ORF, and its function is uncertain. There are 17 residues in the CDR3. Trimming took 0 bases from V and 10 from J; bases not matched to a gene: 14. CDR3 sequence reads: CASSQSRHLSGSEEQFF. The CDR3 coding sequence is TGCGCCAGCAGTCAATCGAGACATCTCAGCGGGAGTGAGGAGCAGTTCTTC.

This sequence joins TRBV27 and TRBJ1-5; D might be TRBD1 (6 bases). CDR3 length equals 18 residues. V lost 5 bases and J 0 bases, leaving 20 bases between the germline ends. The germline gives CDR1 MNHEY, CDR2 SMNVEV (reference sequence). CDR3 nucleotide sequence: TGTGCCAGCAGTGCAATACAGGGCAGAATGTATAGCAATCAGCCCCAGCATTTT. Amino acid sequence: CASSAIQGRMYSNQPQHF.

CDR3 protein: CASSLLGTSHGYTF. In DNA, the CDR3 is TGTGCCAGCAGTTTACTCGGGACATCTCATGGCTACACCTTC. V gene TRBV27 combines with J gene TRBJ1-2, with TRBD1 as a possible D gene (6 bases). Deletions cut 2 bases from V and 6 bases from J, with 13 bases between. The V gene's germline CDR1 is MNHEY and CDR2 SMNVEV (reference sequence). This CDR3 is 14 amino acids long.

This chain connects TRBV4-1 to TRBJ2-7; TRBD2 matches at 8 bases. Germline values: CDR1 MGHRA, CDR2 YSYEKL. Unmatched junction bases numbered 5, after V lost 1 base and J lost 3 bases. The CDR3 length is 15 residues. In nucleotides, the CDR3 is TGCGCCAGCAGCCAAGCGGGGGGGCTAGACTACGAGCAGTACTTC. Translating it yields CASSQAGGLDYEQYF.

The rearrangement uses TRBV5-4 and TRBJ2-2; a possible D gene is TRBD2 (5 bases). The CDR3 runs 16 residues. The V end lost 10 bases, the J end lost 4 bases, and 23 bases lay between the germline ends. The germline CDR1 and CDR2 sequences are SGHNT and YYREEE (reference sequence). The CDR3 loop reads CACTGLRAVSTGELFF. CDR3 DNA: TGTGCCTGCACTGGTTTGAGGGCCGTGAGCACCGGGGAGCTGTTTTTT.

The rearrangement uses TRBV7-9 and TRBJ2-1, with D possibly matching TRBD2 (5 bases). V was clipped by 5 bases and J by 7 bases, with 15 bases between them. From germline, CDR1 is SEHNR and CDR2 FQNEAQ (reference sequence). CDR3 size: 14 residues. The CDR3 here is CASSPQRGMNEQFF. CDR3 nucleotides: TGTGCCAGCAGCCCACAACGAGGGATGAATGAGCAGTTCTTC.

Worth noting for this clonotype: At one boundary the junction diverges from the germline segment, which might be a read error. V and J are TRBV7-2 and TRBJ1-3; no definite D call. The CDR3 is made up of 15 amino acids. In germline, CDR1 is SGHTA, CDR2 FQGNSA. The CDR3 nucleotides are TGTGCCAGCAGCCAGACCGACCGCTCTGAAAACACCATATATTTT. Translating it yields CASSQTDRSENTIYF.

This chain uses TRBV28 with TRBJ2-1; 9 bases match TRBD1. The CDR3 is made up of 14 amino acids. Germline-derived CDR1 and CDR2 are MDHEN and SYDVKM. The J segment lost 6 bases and the V segment lost 8 bases, leaving 8 bases of the junction unmatched. The CDR3 region is CASSGTGPINEQFF. CDR3 sequence (DNA): TGTGCCAGCTCAGGGACAGGGCCTATCAATGAGCAGTTCTTC.

Turning to this clonotype: Germline is not matched at one junction end, which may reflect a read error. The rearrangement links TRBV29-1 to TRBJ2-7; 10 bases line up with TRBD2. The germline CDR1 and CDR2 sequences are SQVTM and ANQGSEA. The CDR3 consists of 13 residues. The DNA of the CDR3 is TGCGGCGTTGAGATGGCTAGCGGGAGAGAGCAGTACTTC. Translating it yields CGVEMASGREQYF.

The V and J genes are TRBV15 and TRBJ1-4; D remains unclear. The CDR3 is 16 residues long. Trimming pared 2 bases from V and 3 bases from J, leaving 13 bases between. From germline, CDR1 is LNHNV and CDR2 YYDKDF (reference sequence). The CDR3 region has the DNA TGTGCCACCAGCAGAATCGACACCCATCCTAATGAAAAACTGTTTTTT. This translates into CATSRIDTHPNEKLFF.

The chain joins TRBV28 to TRBJ1-1, with D tentatively TRBD1 (5 bases). The germline V and J ends were trimmed by 7 bases and 5 bases, with 17 bases remaining between them. This CDR3 region has 14 residues. Germline V gene sequence: CDR1 MDHEN, CDR2 SYDVKM. CDR3 in DNA: TGTGCCAGCAACCTAAGGGGTTATATGACTGAAGCTTTCTTT. This encodes CASNLRGYMTEAFF.